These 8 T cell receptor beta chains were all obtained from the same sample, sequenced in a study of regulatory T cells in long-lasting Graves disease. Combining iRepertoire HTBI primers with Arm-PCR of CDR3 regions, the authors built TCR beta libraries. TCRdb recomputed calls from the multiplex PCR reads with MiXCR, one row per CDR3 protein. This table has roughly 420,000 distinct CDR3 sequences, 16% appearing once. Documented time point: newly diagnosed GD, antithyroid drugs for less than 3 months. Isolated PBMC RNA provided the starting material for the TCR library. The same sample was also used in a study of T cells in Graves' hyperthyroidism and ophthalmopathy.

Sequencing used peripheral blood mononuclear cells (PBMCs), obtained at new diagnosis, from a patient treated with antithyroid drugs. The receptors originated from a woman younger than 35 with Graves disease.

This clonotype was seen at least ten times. The CDR3 coding sequence is TGTGCCCACACAGGGGTAGGGATGAACACTGAAGCTTTCTTT. This translates into CAHTGVGMNTEAFF. This sequence joins TRBV6-2 or TRBV6-3 and TRBJ1-1, with 7 bases lining up with TRBD1. This CDR3 has 14 amino acids. CDR1 is MNHEY and CDR2 is SVGEGT in the germline V gene. The trim removed 11 bases at V and 0 bases at J, leaving 9 bases unmatched.

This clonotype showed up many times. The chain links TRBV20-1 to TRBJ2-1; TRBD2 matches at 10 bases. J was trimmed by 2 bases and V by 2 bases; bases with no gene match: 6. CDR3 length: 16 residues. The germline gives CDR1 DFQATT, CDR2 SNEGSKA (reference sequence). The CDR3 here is CSARNPAGGPYNEQFF. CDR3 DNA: TGCAGTGCTAGAAACCCAGCGGGAGGGCCCTACAATGAGCAGTTCTTC.

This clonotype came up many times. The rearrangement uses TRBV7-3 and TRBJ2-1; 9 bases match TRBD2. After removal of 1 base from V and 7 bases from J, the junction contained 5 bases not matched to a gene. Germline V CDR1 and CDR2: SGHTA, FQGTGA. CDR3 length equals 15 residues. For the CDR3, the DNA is TGTGCCAGCAGCTTAAGACTAGCGGAGACTAATGAGCAGTTCTTC. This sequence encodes CASSLRLAETNEQFF.

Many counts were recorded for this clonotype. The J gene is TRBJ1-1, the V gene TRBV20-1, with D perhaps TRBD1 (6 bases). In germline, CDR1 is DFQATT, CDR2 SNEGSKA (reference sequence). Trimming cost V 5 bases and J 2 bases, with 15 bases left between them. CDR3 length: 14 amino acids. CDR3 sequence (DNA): TGCAGTGCTGAGAACAGGGTCGGCAACACTGAAGCTTTCTTT. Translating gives CSAENRVGNTEAFF.

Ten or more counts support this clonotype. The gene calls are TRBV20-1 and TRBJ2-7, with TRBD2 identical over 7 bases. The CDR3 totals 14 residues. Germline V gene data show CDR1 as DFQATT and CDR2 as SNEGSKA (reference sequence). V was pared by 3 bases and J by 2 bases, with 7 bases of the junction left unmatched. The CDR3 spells CSARVAGATYEQYF. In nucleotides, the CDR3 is TGCAGTGCTAGGGTAGCGGGTGCGACCTACGAGCAGTACTTC.

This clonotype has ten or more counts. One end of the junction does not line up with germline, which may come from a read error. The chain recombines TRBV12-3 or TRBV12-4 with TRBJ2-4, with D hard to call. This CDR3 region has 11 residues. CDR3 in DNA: TGTGCCAGCAGCTTAGGAAACATTCAGTACTTC. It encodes CASSLGNIQYF.

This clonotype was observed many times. The CDR3 sequence: CSASDSGNEQFF. CDR3 nucleotide sequence: TGCAGTGCTTCCGACAGCGGCAATGAGCAGTTCTTC. This chain links TRBV20-1 with TRBJ2-1; D could derive from TRBD1 or TRBD2 (5 bases each). CDR3 size: 12 residues. In germline, CDR1 is DFQATT, CDR2 SNEGSKA (reference sequence). The V and J ends lost 5 bases and 6 bases respectively, with 11 bases between them.

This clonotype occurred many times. CDR3 sequence reads: CASSGGAGGKETQYF. The CDR3 bases are TGTGCCAGCAGCGGTGGGGCGGGAGGGAAAGAGACCCAGTACTTC. This chain connects TRBV3-1 to TRBJ2-5; 9 bases line up with TRBD2. V lost 5 bases and J lost 3; bases outside the gene matches: 7. CDR1 is LGHDT, CDR2 YNNKEL, per germline (reference sequence). The CDR3 has 15 residues.